Listed here are 17 T cell receptor beta chains from one sample, sequenced in a study. Clones were read by immunoSEQ multiplex PCR, and TCRdb kept only the in-frame ones, dropping some. The table shows tens of thousands of clones, with roughly 93% occurring only once. The sample was PBMCs. The receptors derive from a man between 35 and 55 years old with rheumatoid arthritis.

The V gene is TRBV6-5, the J gene TRBJ1-4; 9 bases map to TRBD1. With 6 bases clipped from V and 7 bases from J, the junction kept 9 bases outside the gene matches. The CDR3 length is 15 residues. The germline CDR1 and CDR2 sequences are MNHEY and SVGAGI. The CDR3 sequence: CASRITGGVGEKLFF. CDR3 DNA sequence: TGTGCCAGCAGAATAACAGGGGGCGTCGGTGAAAAACTGTTTTTT.

The chain links TRBV15 to TRBJ1-2, with D unresolved. The CDR3 runs 13 residues. With 2 bases removed from V and 10 bases from J, the gap between germline ends came to 14 bases. CDR1 is LNHNV, CDR2 YYDKDF, per germline (reference sequence). The chain's CDR3 is CATSRHRYEVYTF. The CDR3 DNA sequence: TGTGCCACCAGCAGACATCGTTACGAGGTCTACACCTTC.

This sequence joins TRBV10-3 and TRBJ2-2; D might be TRBD2 (7 bases). Germline V gene data show CDR1 as ENHRY and CDR2 as SYGVKD. V lost 2 bases, J lost 1 base, and 11 bases lay in between. There are 16 residues in the CDR3. CDR3 region: CAISERGALNTGELFF. Here the CDR3 DNA reads TGTGCCATCAGTGAGCGGGGGGCCTTGAACACCGGGGAGCTGTTTTTT.

This clone was counted a single time. The rearrangement joins TRBV4-3 to TRBJ1-5; D perhaps matches TRBD1 (6 bases). This CDR3 contains 14 residues. Germline V gives CDR1 LGHNA, CDR2 YSLEER. Trimming stripped 0 bases from V and 5 bases from J, with 8 bases between. The CDR3 sequence is CASSQEHRDQPQHF. CDR3 nucleotides: TGCGCCAGCAGCCAAGAGCACAGGGATCAGCCCCAGCATTTT.

This clone was observed a single time. The chain combines TRBV28 with TRBJ1-5; 7 nucleotides match TRBD1. The germline V gene encodes CDR1 MDHEN and CDR2 SYDVKM. Trimming at V came to 8 bases and at J to 2 bases, leaving 6 bases not matched to a gene. The CDR3 has 14 residues. CDR3 protein: CASSGGGGNQPQHF. The CDR3 nucleotides are TGTGCCAGCTCAGGGGGAGGGGGCAATCAGCCCCAGCATTTT.

This rearrangement joins TRBV2 to TRBJ1-5; no definite D call. The CDR3 totals 13 residues. The V gene lost 6 bases and the J gene lost 0 bases, with 6 bases spanning the gap. Per germline, CDR1 SNHLY and CDR2 FYNNEI. The CDR3 here is CASRRDSNQPQHF. The CDR3 DNA sequence: TGTGCCAGCAGAAGGGATAGCAATCAGCCCCAGCATTTT.

The rearrangement joins TRBV18 to TRBJ1-3; tentative D call: TRBD1 (5 bases). This CDR3 comprises 15 residues. Per the germline V gene, CDR1 is KGHSH and CDR2 is LQKENI. The V and J ends lost 1 base and 2 bases respectively, with 9 bases between them. The CDR3 region has the DNA TGTGCCAGCTCACCACAGGGGCAGGCTGGAAACACCATATATTTT. It encodes CASSPQGQAGNTIYF.

The rearrangement joins TRBV14 to TRBJ2-7, with 12 positions matching TRBD2. Germline CDR1 reads SGHDN; CDR2 reads FVKESK. The CDR3 is made up of 16 amino acids. The V gene end was trimmed by 4 bases and the J gene end by 1 base; junction bases not matched to a gene: 5. DNA for the CDR3: TGTGCCAGCAGCCCGCCGGGGACTAGCGGGTCCTACGAGCAGTACTTC. Protein: CASSPPGTSGSYEQYF. Looking up the rest from reference TRBV14 and TRBJ2-7 gives the full variable domain: EAGVTQFPSHSVIEKGQTVTLRCDPISGHDNLYWYRRVMGKEIKFLLHFVKESKQDESGMPNNRFLAERTGGTYSTLKVQPAELEDSGVYFCASSPPGTSGSYEQYFGPGTRLTVT.

J is TRBJ2-1 and V is TRBV7-3, with a tentative D call TRBD2 (6 bases). The CDR3 has 15 amino acids. Germline assignment: CDR1 SGHTA and CDR2 FQGTGA. Trimming left V 1 base short and J 4 bases short, with 11 bases between. The DNA for the CDR3 is TGTGCCAGCAGCTTAAGTACTAGCAGATACAATGAGCAGTTCTTC. This translates into CASSLSTSRYNEQFF.

This chain links TRBV18 with TRBJ1-4, with D possibly matching TRBD1 (6 bases). Trimming stripped 6 bases from V and 4 bases from J, with 15 bases between. This CDR3 is built from 15 residues. Per germline, CDR1 KGHSH and CDR2 LQKENI. In nucleotides, the CDR3 is TGTGCCAGCTCGTCGAGACAGGTCTTTAATGAAAAACTGTTTTTT. This gives the protein CASSSRQVFNEKLFF.

V is TRBV10-3 and J is TRBJ2-1; 11 positions agree with TRBD1. CDR3 length: 14 amino acids. Trimming cost V 10 bases and J 3 bases; bases outside gene matches: 5. The germline V gene encodes CDR1 ENHRY and CDR2 SYGVKD. The CDR3 DNA sequence: TGTGCCACCAGCGGGACAGGGGGCTACAATGAGCAGTTCTTC. Translated: CATSGTGGYNEQFF.

The chain uses TRBV30 and TRBJ2-1; tentatively, D is TRBD2 (5 bases). Trimming left V 2 bases short and J 7 bases short, with 9 bases between. Germline assignment: CDR1 GTSNPN and CDR2 SVGIG (reference sequence). The CDR3 covers 12 residues. The CDR3 DNA sequence: TGTGCCTGGAGTCCGAGAGGGAATGAGCAGTTCTTC. Translating it yields CAWSPRGNEQFF.

The chain uses TRBV28 and TRBJ1-4; no clear D. Germline V gene sequence: CDR1 MDHEN, CDR2 SYDVKM. The CDR3 consists of 19 residues. The germline V and J ends were trimmed by 7 bases and 0 bases, with 24 bases remaining between them. The DNA of the CDR3 is TGTGCCAGCATTAGTCGTCGTACAGCGCAGCCTGCAACTAATGAAAAACTGTTTTTT. As protein: CASISRRTAQPATNEKLFF.

The V gene is TRBV19, the J gene TRBJ1-5, with 7 nucleotides matching TRBD1. V was clipped by 6 bases and J by 3 bases; unmatched bases: 8. The germline V gene has CDR1 LNHDA and CDR2 SQIVND (reference sequence). The CDR3 spans 15 residues. CDR3: CASSEGTVSNQPQHF. Written as DNA, the CDR3 is TGTGCCAGTAGCGAGGGGACAGTTTCCAATCAGCCCCAGCATTTT.

The gene calls are TRBV4-3 and TRBJ2-1, with 13 nucleotides matching TRBD2. Germline CDR1 LGHNA, CDR2 YSLEER. The CDR3 is made up of 15 amino acids. The junction had 7 bases not matched to a gene; V was cut back by 4 bases and J by 10 bases. CDR3 protein: CASSPGTSGNGEQFF. The CDR3 region has the DNA TGCGCCAGCAGCCCCGGGACTAGCGGGAATGGCGAGCAGTTCTTC.

The genes are TRBV7-8 and TRBJ1-1; possible D gene TRBD1, 5 bases. The germline V gene has CDR1 SGHVS and CDR2 FQNEAQ. V was cut by 7 bases and J by 5 bases, with 17 bases left in between. This CDR3 comprises 14 residues. As DNA, the CDR3 is TGTGCCAGCACCAAGACCCAGGGAGGAACTGAAGCTTTCTTT. Encoded protein: CASTKTQGGTEAFF.

The rearrangement joins TRBV28 to TRBJ1-1; 12 nucleotides agree with TRBD1. The CDR3 extends over 17 amino acids. With 2 bases clipped from V and 7 bases from J, the junction kept 11 bases outside the gene matches. CDR1 and CDR2 (germline): MDHEN, SYDVKM. In DNA form, the CDR3 reads TGTGCCAGCAGTTTAGCCGGGACAGGGGGCAAGAGGGGTGAAGCTTTCTTT. This sequence encodes CASSLAGTGGKRGEAFF.